Listed here are 20 T cell receptor beta chains from one sample, sequenced in a study of blood T cell repertoires in COVID-19. The assay was immunoSEQ multiplex PCR, and TCRdb's table has in-frame clones only and misses some. The sample has 200,000 or so clones, about 80% seen once. Sequenced: PBMCs or T cells enriched from blood (not recorded which). The receptor source for this set is a man in his sixties who had recovered from COVID-19.

In its sample, this clone was seen once. The gene calls are TRBV6-1 and TRBJ1-5; the match to TRBD1 covers 7 bases. CDR3 size: 16 residues. Germline V CDR1 and CDR2: MNHNS, SASEGT. V lost 2 bases to trimming and J lost 0 bases; unmatched junction nucleotides: 4. The CDR3 loop reads CASSEPGQLSNQPQHF. In DNA form, the CDR3 reads TGTGCCAGCAGTGAACCGGGACAGCTTAGCAATCAGCCCCAGCATTTT.

CDR3 nucleotide sequence: TGTGCCACCAGTGATTCCGGGACAGGGGGAAACAATGAGCAGTTCTTC. Translating it yields CATSDSGTGGNNEQFF. The V and J genes are TRBV24-1 and TRBJ2-1; TRBD1 agrees at 11 bases. This CDR3 is built from 16 residues. The V segment lost 2 bases and the J segment 5 bases; nucleotides outside the gene matches: 4. The V gene's germline CDR1 is KGHDR and CDR2 SFDVKD.

The rearrangement uses TRBV3-1 (or the pseudogene TRBV3-2) and TRBJ1-1, with 8 bases matching TRBD1. This CDR3 is built from 13 residues. With 8 bases clipped from V and 4 bases from J, the junction kept 6 bases outside the gene matches. CDR1 and CDR2 (germline): LGHDT, YNNKEL (reference sequence). CDR3 region: CASLGTGGTEAFF. In DNA, the CDR3 is TGTGCCAGCTTGGGAACAGGGGGCACTGAAGCTTTCTTT.

The rearrangement uses TRBV6-5 and TRBJ1-3; possibly TRBD1 for D (6 bases). From germline, CDR1 is MNHEY and CDR2 SVGAGI. The V end was cut by 4 bases, the J end by 4 bases, with 14 bases between. CDR3 length: 15 amino acids. CDR3 sequence: CASSSSPGEGNTIYF. CDR3 sequence (DNA): TGTGCCAGCAGTTCCTCCCCAGGGGAAGGAAACACCATATATTTT.

The chain has TRBV20-1 and TRBJ1-5, with D possibly matching TRBD1 (5 bases). The CDR3 is 14 residues long. CDR1 is DFQATT and CDR2 is SNEGSKA in the germline V gene (reference sequence). Trimming left V 3 bases short and J 1 base short, with 10 bases between. The CDR3, as DNA: TGCAGTGCTAGTACGGGGGAAAGCAATCAGCCCCAGCATTTT. Translating gives CSASTGESNQPQHF.

The J gene is TRBJ2-5, the V gene TRBV28; D might be TRBD2 (6 bases). The CDR3 is 13 amino acids. Germline CDR1 MDHEN, CDR2 SYDVKM. V dropped 3 bases and J dropped 4 bases, with 9 bases sitting between them. The CDR3 loop is CASSFGGVETQYF. Here the CDR3 DNA reads TGTGCCAGCAGTTTCGGGGGAGTAGAGACCCAGTACTTC. The full variable domain, completed using reference TRBV28 and TRBJ2-5, is DVKVTQSSRYLVKRTGEKVFLECVQDMDHENMFWYRQDPGLGLRLIYFSYDVKMKEKGDIPEGYSVSREKKERFSLILESASTNQTSMYLCASSFGGVETQYFGPGTRLLVL.

This clone was observed once. Other DNA sequences in this specimen translate into the identical CDR3. The chain couples TRBV18 to TRBJ1-2, with TRBD1 as a possible D gene (5 bases). This CDR3 comprises 12 residues. Germline V gives CDR1 KGHSH, CDR2 LQKENI. V was trimmed by 3 bases and J by 6 bases, leaving 8 bases between them. CDR3 sequence: CASSPTGDGYTF. CDR3 DNA: TGTGCCAGCTCACCTACAGGCGATGGCTACACCTTC.

V usage is TRBV5-8 and J usage is TRBJ1-2; a possible D gene is TRBD1 (5 bases). In germline, CDR1 is SGHTS, CDR2 YDEGEE. V lost 2 bases and J lost 0, with 11 bases in between. The CDR3 is 15 residues long. The CDR3 loop is CASSFRQLSNYGYTF. The CDR3 DNA reads TGTGCCAGCAGCTTTCGACAGCTCTCTAACTATGGCTACACCTTC.

As regards this clone: Relative to the germline gene, one junction end is altered; a read error may explain this. The chain combines TRBV7-7 with TRBJ1-1; D gene uncertain. The germline CDR1 and CDR2 sequences are SSHAT and FNYEAQ (reference sequence). The length of the CDR3 is 13 residues. The CDR3 bases are TGTGCTAGCAGCCGAGACATAAACACTGAAGCTTTCTTT. Translated: CASSRDINTEAFF.

The chain is built from TRBV19 and TRBJ1-4; TRBD1 aligns across 9 bases. The CDR3 is made up of 15 amino acids. Trimming took 5 bases from V and 7 from J; bases not matched to a gene: 8. Germline-derived CDR1 and CDR2 are LNHDA and SQIVND (reference sequence). CDR3 sequence reads: CASSSEQGAGEKLFF. CDR3 nucleotides: TGTGCCAGTAGTTCCGAACAGGGGGCTGGTGAAAAACTGTTTTTT.

This clone was picked up one time. The chain couples TRBV4-3 to TRBJ1-3; a possible D gene is TRBD1 (6 bases). Germline CDR1 reads LGHNA; CDR2 reads YSLEER. V lost 5 bases and J lost 4, with 18 bases in between. This CDR3 spans 16 amino acids. CDR3 loop: CASSFKVAGDGNTIYF. CDR3 bases: TGCGCCAGCAGCTTTAAGGTCGCAGGGGACGGAAACACCATATATTTT.

This clone has only a few counts. The gene calls are TRBV5-8 and TRBJ2-5; D possibly corresponds to TRBD2 (6 bases). Trimming removed 2 bases at V and 5 bases at J, with 10 bases between. This CDR3 has 13 residues. Germline V gives CDR1 SGHTS, CDR2 YDEGEE. CDR3 DNA: TGTGCCAGCAGCTTAAGCGGGTCGGAGACCCAGTACTTC. Protein: CASSLSGSETQYF.

The V and J genes are TRBV24-1 and TRBJ1-1; no clear D. V lost 3 bases and J 11 bases, leaving 12 bases between the germline ends. This CDR3 contains 12 residues. Germline CDR1 reads KGHDR; CDR2 reads SFDVKD. The CDR3 nucleotides read TGTGCCACCAGTGATCAAACCGGGGAGGCTTTCTTT. Its translation is CATSDQTGEAFF.

This clone was counted a few times. This chain joins TRBV4-2 and TRBJ1-2; D may be TRBD1 (6 bases). The germline V gene encodes CDR1 LGHNA and CDR2 YNFKEQ. This CDR3 spans 16 amino acids. Trimming pared 1 base from V and 8 bases from J, leaving 20 bases between. CDR3 residues: CASSQVLGTKLGGYTF. Here the CDR3 DNA reads TGTGCCAGCAGCCAAGTCCTCGGGACAAAACTTGGAGGCTACACCTTC.

The CDR3 nucleotides are TGTGCCAGTAGCCACGGACTAGCGGGGGTCTACAATGAGCAGTTCTTC. This gives the protein CASSHGLAGVYNEQFF. This chain uses TRBV19 with TRBJ2-1; 13 nucleotides agree with TRBD2. Germline values: CDR1 LNHDA, CDR2 SQIVND (reference sequence). The V gene end was trimmed by 6 bases and the J gene end by 3 bases; junction bases not matched to a gene: 5. The CDR3 covers 16 residues.

The rearrangement links TRBV10-1 to TRBJ2-7; maybe TRBD1 (6 bases). Germline CDR1 WNHNN, CDR2 SYGVQD (reference sequence). V dropped 3 bases and J dropped 5 bases, with 20 bases sitting between them. The length of the CDR3 is 16 residues. CDR3 DNA sequence: TGCGCCAGCAGTGACCAAGGGACAAAGAGCTTCCACGAGCAGTACTTC. Protein: CASSDQGTKSFHEQYF.

V gene TRBV12-5 combines with J gene TRBJ2-3, with 9 positions matching TRBD2. V dropped 6 bases and J dropped 1; count of bases not matched to a gene: 8. The germline V gene encodes CDR1 LGHNT and CDR2 FRNRAP. CDR3 length: 16 residues. The CDR3 sequence is CASGQAGGSGTDTQYF. CDR3 sequence (DNA): TGTGCTAGTGGGCAAGCGGGGGGATCTGGCACAGATACGCAGTATTTT.

This clone appeared a single time. This chain links TRBV5-6 with TRBJ2-6; D gene uncertain. Germline V gene sequence: CDR1 SGHDT, CDR2 YYEEEE. The V end was cut by 0 bases, the J end by 0 bases, with 4 bases between. This CDR3 is built from 15 residues. This CDR3 is CASSLVGSGANVLTF. DNA for the CDR3: TGTGCCAGCAGCTTGGTCGGCTCTGGGGCCAACGTCCTGACTTTC.

V usage is TRBV9 and J usage is TRBJ2-3, with D tentatively TRBD2 (5 bases). The ends were cut back, 0 bases at V and 4 bases at J, with 12 bases in the middle. Germline V lookup: CDR1 SGDLS, CDR2 YYNGEE. CDR3 length: 15 amino acids. The CDR3 reads CASSVVGGWADTQYF. For the CDR3, the DNA is TGTGCCAGCAGCGTAGTGGGCGGGTGGGCAGATACGCAGTATTTT.

The genes are TRBV4-3 and TRBJ1-4; a weak D match, TRBD1 (6 bases). The CDR3 loop spans 17 amino acids. Germline V gene sequence: CDR1 LGHNA, CDR2 YSLEER. Trimming stripped 5 bases from V and 6 bases from J, with 22 bases between. The CDR3 loop reads CASSNRDTHVGDEKLFF. The CDR3 DNA reads TGCGCCAGCAGCAACCGGGACACCCACGTAGGGGATGAAAAACTGTTTTTT.